This TCR beta chain derives from a study of blood T cell repertoires in COVID-19. Losses at the gene ends were 5 bases for V and 4 bases for J; bases not matched to a gene: 7. The V gene's germline CDR1 is SGHAT and CDR2 FQNNGV. This CDR3 is 15 amino acids long. This clone was picked up a small number of times. Which cohort a participant joined came from the clinical history participants gave. Either two negative PCRs, clearance, or symptom resolution qualified Cohort 3 donors as recovered. The table came from immunoSEQ multiplex PCR; TCRdb's copy has only in-frame clones and leaves some out. Of approximately 200,000 clones listed, approximately 81% were seen once; the top ten hold roughly a sixth.

The sample consisted of PBMCs or T cells enriched from blood (not recorded which). The sequence was obtained from a man aged 35 to 55 who had recovered from COVID-19. The chain carries TRBV11-2 and TRBJ1-3; 8 positions match TRBD1. The CDR3 spells CASSDRTGSGNTIYF. CDR3 in DNA: TGTGCCAGCAGCGATAGGACAGGGTCGGGAAACACCATATATTTT.